These 29 T cell receptor beta chains were sequenced from one sample in a study of blood T cells in healthy people across ages. Combining a sample-barcoded 5' primer with a J-beta primer mix, a second PCR ran for roughly 6 to 12 cycles. TCRdb independently ran MiXCR on the 5' RACE reads; one entry per CDR3 protein. The sample consists of hundreds of thousands of distinct CDR3 sequences, under 65% of them appearing once. The sequenced material came from blood. The origin of the receptors is a man aged 60-69 years in good health.

V and J are TRBV4-1 and TRBJ1-2; tentative D call: TRBD1 (6 bases). The CDR3 contains 14 residues. Germline-derived CDR1 and CDR2 are MGHRA and YSYEKL. Trimming shortened V by 3 bases and J by 8 bases, and 16 bases separated the two germline ends. The CDR3 sequence: CASSQGWGAQGYTF. DNA for the CDR3: TGCGCCAGCAGCCAGGGATGGGGGGCGCAGGGCTACACCTTC.

CDR3 in DNA: TGCGCCAGCAGCTTAGTGCGGGCAACTAGCACAGATACGCAGTATTTT. The encoded protein is CASSLVRATSTDTQYF. The chain uses TRBV5-1 and TRBJ2-3; tentatively, D is TRBD2 (5 bases). The CDR3 has 16 amino acids. Germline CDR1 and CDR2: SGHRS and YFSETQ. V shed 2 bases and J shed 0 bases, with 13 bases lying between them.

The chain uses TRBV4-1 and TRBJ2-3; 7 bases are a match to TRBD2. Trimming at V came to 0 bases and at J to 2 bases, leaving 11 bases not matched to a gene. Per the germline V gene, CDR1 is MGHRA and CDR2 is YSYEKL. There are 18 residues in the CDR3. In DNA form, the CDR3 reads TGCGCCAGCAGCCAAGATGGGCCCGGGACTATCCACACAGATACGCAGTATTTT. This codes for CASSQDGPGTIHTDTQYF.

This clonotype was picked up one time. The junction does not match germline at one end; this may be a read error. The chain recombines TRBV7-9 with TRBJ2-5; 7 bases agree with TRBD1. Germline V gene sequence: CDR1 SEHNR, CDR2 FQNEAQ (reference sequence). This CDR3 contains 13 residues. The DNA of the CDR3 is TGTGCCAGCAGCAAGGACAGGAGAGAGGCCCAGTACTTC. Translation gives CASSKDRREAQYF.

This clonotype came up a few times. V gene TRBV28 combines with J gene TRBJ1-4; weak D call: TRBD1 (6 bases). V was clipped by 7 bases and J by 4 bases, with 13 bases between them. The CDR3 spans 14 residues. Germline loops: CDR1 MDHEN, CDR2 SYDVKM. CDR3 residues: CASNPTGLNEKLFF. In nucleotides, the CDR3 is TGTGCCAGCAACCCGACAGGCCTTAATGAAAAACTGTTTTTT.

V gene TRBV15 combines with J gene TRBJ2-1; 8 positions agree with TRBD2. Germline assignment: CDR1 LNHNV and CDR2 YYDKDF (reference sequence). V lost 0 bases, J lost 10 bases, and 8 bases stayed unmatched. CDR3 length: 15 residues. CDR3 protein: CATSRDPRGGPEQFF. CDR3 nucleotides: TGTGCCACCAGCAGAGATCCCCGGGGGGGCCCCGAGCAGTTCTTC.

This clonotype turned up a few times. The rearrangement links TRBV6-5 to TRBJ1-1; D call uncertain. Germline lookup yields CDR1 MNHEY and CDR2 SVGAGI. V shed 6 bases and J shed 1 base, with 12 bases lying between them. There are 14 residues in the CDR3. This chain's CDR3 is CASSVGWKNTEAFF. The DNA of the CDR3 is TGTGCCAGCAGCGTTGGATGGAAGAACACTGAAGCTTTCTTT.

The chain recombines TRBV6-5 with TRBJ2-4, with D perhaps TRBD2 (5 bases). V lost 8 bases and J lost 0, with 14 bases in between. Germline V gene lookup returns CDR1 MNHEY and CDR2 SVGAGI. The CDR3 spans 15 residues. CDR3 coding DNA: TGTGCCAGCGGGAGAGGCGGGCTAGCCAAAAACATTCAGTACTTC. It yields the protein CASGRGGLAKNIQYF.

CDR3 loop: CSANGEGINIQYF. The CDR3 nucleotides read TGCAGTGCGAATGGGGAGGGGATAAACATTCAGTACTTC. V usage is TRBV20-1 and J usage is TRBJ2-4, with 7 nucleotides matching TRBD2. CDR1 DFQATT and CDR2 SNEGSKA come from the germline V gene (reference sequence). This CDR3 region has 13 residues. V dropped 6 bases and J dropped 6; count of bases not matched to a gene: 8.

The genes are TRBV29-1 and TRBJ2-5, with D uncertain. V gave up 4 bases and J gave up 9 bases, with 21 bases separating them. This CDR3 is 14 amino acids long. Germline V gives CDR1 SQVTM, CDR2 ANQGSEA. The CDR3 sequence: CSVAVLAEIGPQYF. The CDR3 nucleotides read TGCAGCGTTGCTGTGCTGGCGGAGATTGGGCCCCAGTACTTC.

The rearrangement uses TRBV27 and TRBJ2-5, with 11 bases lining up with TRBD2. This CDR3 region has 18 residues. After removal of 2 bases from V and 4 bases from J, the junction contained 12 bases not matched to a gene. Germline V lookup: CDR1 MNHEY, CDR2 SMNVEV (reference sequence). CDR3 DNA sequence: TGTGCCAGCAGTTTACCCCCCCCACTAGCGGGGGTTGGAGAGACCCAGTACTTC. It yields the protein CASSLPPPLAGVGETQYF.

The chain is built from TRBV27 and TRBJ1-4; D perhaps matches TRBD1 (5 bases). Trimming shortened V by 2 bases and J by 8 bases, and 12 bases separated the two germline ends. This CDR3 contains 14 residues. The germline V gene encodes CDR1 MNHEY and CDR2 SMNVEV (reference sequence). DNA for the CDR3: TGTGCCAGCAGTTTAACGGGGGGTATCGAAAAACTGTTTTTT. Amino acids: CASSLTGGIEKLFF.

The CDR3 nucleotides read TGTGCCATCAGTACGGGACTAGCGGGGGCAGATACGCAGTATTTT. This codes for CAISTGLAGADTQYF. The chain links TRBV10-3 to TRBJ2-3, with 14 bases aligning to TRBD2. Germline lookup yields CDR1 ENHRY and CDR2 SYGVKD. Germline trimming cut 5 bases from V and 4 bases from J; bases unmatched to any gene: 2. CDR3 length: 15 residues.

The V and J genes are TRBV2 and TRBJ2-3; TRBD1 might be the D (6 bases). Germline V CDR1 and CDR2: SNHLY, FYNNEI. The V end was cut by 9 bases, the J end by 0 bases, with 13 bases between. The CDR3 has 14 amino acids. The CDR3 here is CASEGQISTDTQYF. The CDR3 DNA is TGTGCCAGTGAAGGACAGATCAGCACAGATACGCAGTATTTT.

The DNA of the CDR3 is TGTGCCAGCAGCCCCCGGGACAGGAGACGCACAGATACGCAGTATTTT. Encoded protein: CASSPRDRRRTDTQYF. The chain combines TRBV3-1 with TRBJ2-3; 8 bases align to TRBD1. Germline-derived CDR1 and CDR2 are LGHDT and YNNKEL (reference sequence). V trimming: 4 bases; J trimming: 1 base; junction bases outside the gene matches: 7. This CDR3 spans 16 amino acids.

This clonotype was seen a single time. The chain uses TRBV28 and TRBJ2-4, with D hard to call. The J call could be wrong; TRBJ2-7 is a better fit for the DNA end. The CDR3 extends over 11 amino acids. Germline CDR1 MDHEN, CDR2 SYDVKM. CDR3 sequence: CASSLWHEQYF. The CDR3 DNA reads TGTGCCAGCAGTTTGTGGCACGAGCAGTACTTC.

This clonotype has just one count. This rearrangement joins TRBV4-2 to TRBJ2-3; 9 nucleotides agree with TRBD2. The ends lost 1 base at V and 4 bases at J; junction bases unmatched: 12. Germline V gene sequence: CDR1 LGHNA, CDR2 YNFKEQ. The CDR3 runs 18 residues. The chain's CDR3 is CASSQVGRAGGRADTQYF. DNA for the CDR3: TGTGCCAGCAGCCAAGTCGGACGAGCGGGGGGTAGGGCAGATACGCAGTATTTT.

The chain links TRBV28 to TRBJ2-5; weak D call: TRBD1 (6 bases). Trimming took 5 bases from V and 11 from J, leaving 18 bases between them. The CDR3 runs to 13 residues. Germline V CDR1 and CDR2: MDHEN, SYDVKM. The CDR3 DNA is TGTGCCAGCAGTGACTCCAGGGGTGGGGAGCAGTACTTC. Translating it yields CASSDSRGGEQYF.

Written as DNA, the CDR3 is TGTGCCAGCAACCACGGCGGGGGCTCCTACAATGAGCAGTACTTC. This gives the protein CASNHGGGSYNEQYF. This sequence joins TRBV7-2 and TRBJ2-1; weak D call: TRBD2 (7 bases). Near its end, the DNA agrees better with TRBJ2-7, so the J call may be wrong. Germline assignment: CDR1 SGHTA and CDR2 FQGNSA. This CDR3 is 15 amino acids long.

The chain combines TRBV3-1 with TRBJ2-7; 9 bases line up with TRBD1. The trim removed 3 bases at V and 1 base at J, leaving 4 bases unmatched. This CDR3 contains 15 residues. Germline V CDR1 and CDR2: LGHDT, YNNKEL (reference sequence). In DNA form, the CDR3 reads TGTGCCAGCAGCCAGTACAGGGGGCCGTCCTACGAGCAGTACTTC. Amino acid sequence: CASSQYRGPSYEQYF.

The table lists this clonotype with a few counts. The chain has TRBV7-2 and TRBJ2-1; 9 bases match TRBD1. CDR3 size: 12 residues. The germline CDR1 and CDR2 sequences are SGHTA and FQGNSA. V trimming: 4 bases; J trimming: 14 bases; junction bases outside the gene matches: 6. CDR3 sequence reads: CASSSTGTGKFF. DNA of the CDR3: TGTGCCAGCAGCTCAACTGGGACAGGGAAGTTCTTC.

J is TRBJ2-5 and V is TRBV29-1; the D gene is possibly TRBD1 (6 bases). Trimming removed 7 bases from V and 13 bases from J, with 22 bases in between. The germline V gene has CDR1 SQVTM and CDR2 ANQGSEA. There are 12 residues in the CDR3. The CDR3 region is CSARGPDSPPYF. The CDR3 DNA sequence: TGCAGCGCTCGGGGTCCGGACAGCCCACCGTACTTC.

The rearrangement uses TRBV18 and TRBJ2-7; tentative D call: TRBD1 (6 bases). Germline CDR1 is KGHSH and CDR2 is LQKENI. The CDR3 has 15 amino acids. Trimming removed 0 bases at V and 3 bases at J, with 12 bases between. CDR3 bases: TGTGCCAGCTCACCACCCGTGGCAGGGGACTACGAGCAGTACTTC. Translation: CASSPPVAGDYEQYF.

The genes are TRBV6-5 and TRBJ2-1, with 12 bases lining up with TRBD1. Unmatched junction bases numbered 6, after V lost 5 bases and J lost 7 bases. CDR1 and CDR2 from the germline V gene are MNHEY and SVGAGI. The CDR3 totals 15 residues. The CDR3 sequence: CASSVGTGGENEQFF. CDR3 DNA sequence: TGTGCCAGCAGTGTCGGGACAGGGGGCGAGAATGAGCAGTTCTTC.

This clonotype appeared a few times. The rearrangement uses TRBV29-1 and TRBJ2-3; 8 bases map to TRBD2. The CDR3 is 14 residues long. Germline V lookup: CDR1 SQVTM, CDR2 ANQGSEA. The trim removed 7 bases at V and 6 bases at J, leaving 12 bases unmatched. CDR3 residues: CSDSPGGPGDTQYF. CDR3 DNA sequence: TGCAGCGACTCCCCGGGGGGGCCAGGGGATACGCAGTATTTT.

In nucleotides, the CDR3 is TGTGCCAGCAGCCAAGCCCGCGACGTGGTAGAGCAGTACTTC. It specifies CASSQARDVVEQYF. The gene calls are TRBV3-1 and TRBJ2-7; D not certain. Trimming left V 1 base short and J 7 bases short, with 14 bases between. The CDR3 has 14 residues. CDR1 is LGHDT, CDR2 YNNKEL, per germline (reference sequence).

The V call is TRBV28, the J call TRBJ1-2; D is unclear. Germline values: CDR1 MDHEN, CDR2 SYDVKM. The germline V and J ends were trimmed by 3 bases and 1 base, with 6 bases remaining between them. CDR3 length: 13 amino acids. The CDR3 DNA is TGTGCCAGCAGTTTTAGGGTTAACTATGGCTACACCTTC. It encodes CASSFRVNYGYTF.

In DNA form, the CDR3 reads TGTGCCAGCAGAGACAGCGGGGGGAATTCACCCCTCCACTTT. Translating gives CASRDSGGNSPLHF. The chain uses TRBV12-3 or TRBV12-4 and TRBJ1-6, with a weak D call TRBD1 (5 bases). Trimming cost V 6 bases and J 7 bases, with 13 bases left between them. The CDR3 sequence is 14 residues long.

The chain recombines TRBV20-1 with TRBJ2-5; 13 nucleotides agree with TRBD2. The junction had 5 bases not matched to a gene; V was cut back by 6 bases and J by 4 bases. The V gene's germline CDR1 is DFQATT and CDR2 SNEGSKA (reference sequence). This CDR3 has 14 amino acids. The chain's CDR3 is CSAETSGGAETQYF. The CDR3 DNA reads as TGCAGTGCCGAAACTAGCGGGGGGGCAGAGACCCAGTACTTC.